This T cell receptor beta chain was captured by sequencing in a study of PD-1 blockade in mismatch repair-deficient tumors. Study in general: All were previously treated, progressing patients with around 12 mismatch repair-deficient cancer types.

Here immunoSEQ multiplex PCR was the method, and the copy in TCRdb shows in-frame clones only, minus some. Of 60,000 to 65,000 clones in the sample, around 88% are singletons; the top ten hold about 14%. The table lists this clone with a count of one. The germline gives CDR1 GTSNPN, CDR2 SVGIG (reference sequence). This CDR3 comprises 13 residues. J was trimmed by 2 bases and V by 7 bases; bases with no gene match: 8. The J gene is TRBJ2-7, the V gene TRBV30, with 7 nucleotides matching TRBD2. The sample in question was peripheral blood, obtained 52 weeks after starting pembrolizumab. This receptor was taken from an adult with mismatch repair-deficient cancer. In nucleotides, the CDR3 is TGTGCCTTCCAACCGGGACTAACCTACGAGCAGTACTTC. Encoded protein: CAFQPGLTYEQYF. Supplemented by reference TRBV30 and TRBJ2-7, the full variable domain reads SQTIHQWPATLVQPVGSPLSLECTVEGTSNPNLYWYRQAAGRGLQLLFYSVGIGQISSEVPQNLSASRPQDRQFILSSKKLLLSDSGFYLCAFQPGLTYEQYFGPGTRLTVT.